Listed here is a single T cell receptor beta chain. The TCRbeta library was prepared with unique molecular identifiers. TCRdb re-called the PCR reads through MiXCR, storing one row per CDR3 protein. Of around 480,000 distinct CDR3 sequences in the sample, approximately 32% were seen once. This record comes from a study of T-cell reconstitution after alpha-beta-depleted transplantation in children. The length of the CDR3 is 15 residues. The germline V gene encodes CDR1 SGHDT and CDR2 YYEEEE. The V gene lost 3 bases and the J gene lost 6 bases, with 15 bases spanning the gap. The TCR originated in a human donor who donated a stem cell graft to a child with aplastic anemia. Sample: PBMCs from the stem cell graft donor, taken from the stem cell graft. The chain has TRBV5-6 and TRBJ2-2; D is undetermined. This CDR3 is CASSSRTHGPGELFF. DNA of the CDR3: TGTGCCAGCAGCTCCCGGACCCACGGGCCCGGGGAGCTGTTTTTT.